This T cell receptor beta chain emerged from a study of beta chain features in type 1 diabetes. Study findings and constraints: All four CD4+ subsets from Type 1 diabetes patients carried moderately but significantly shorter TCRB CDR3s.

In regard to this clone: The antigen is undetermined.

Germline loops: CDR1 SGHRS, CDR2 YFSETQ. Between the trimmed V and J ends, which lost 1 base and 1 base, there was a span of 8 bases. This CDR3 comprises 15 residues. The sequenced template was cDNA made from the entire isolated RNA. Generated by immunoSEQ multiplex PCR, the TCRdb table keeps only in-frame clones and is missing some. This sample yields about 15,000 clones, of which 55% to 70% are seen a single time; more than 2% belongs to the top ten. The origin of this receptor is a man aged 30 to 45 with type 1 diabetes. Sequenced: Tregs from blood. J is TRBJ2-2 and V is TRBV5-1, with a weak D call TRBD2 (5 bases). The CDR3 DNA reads TGCGCCAGCAGCTTGTCGAGCGGGAACACCGGGGAGCTGTTTTTT. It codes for CASSLSSGNTGELFF.